This TCR beta chain comes out of a study of cytomegalovirus exposure and HLA in healthy donors. Regarding the study as a whole: Using the classifier, cytomegalovirus status was reportedly diagnosed with high specificity and sensitivity.

Of note for this clone: Its antigen is unknown.

Trimming removed 6 bases at V and 0 bases at J, with 13 bases between. CDR3 size: 15 residues. Looked up from germline, CDR1 is SNHLY and CDR2 is FYNNEI. Sequencing used immunoSEQ multiplex PCR; TCRdb keeps in-frame clones, though not all of them. The repertoire has 200,000 to 250,000 clones, approximately 90% of them found once; the top ten carry around 2.6%. This clonotype was sampled from a man aged 18 to 29 in good health and CMV-seronegative. This chain connects TRBV2 to TRBJ2-3; possibly TRBD1 for D (5 bases). The specimen was PBMCs. As DNA, the CDR3 is TGTGCCAGCAGCCTACTACAGGAAAGCACAGATACGCAGTATTTT. Its translation: CASSLLQESTDTQYF.